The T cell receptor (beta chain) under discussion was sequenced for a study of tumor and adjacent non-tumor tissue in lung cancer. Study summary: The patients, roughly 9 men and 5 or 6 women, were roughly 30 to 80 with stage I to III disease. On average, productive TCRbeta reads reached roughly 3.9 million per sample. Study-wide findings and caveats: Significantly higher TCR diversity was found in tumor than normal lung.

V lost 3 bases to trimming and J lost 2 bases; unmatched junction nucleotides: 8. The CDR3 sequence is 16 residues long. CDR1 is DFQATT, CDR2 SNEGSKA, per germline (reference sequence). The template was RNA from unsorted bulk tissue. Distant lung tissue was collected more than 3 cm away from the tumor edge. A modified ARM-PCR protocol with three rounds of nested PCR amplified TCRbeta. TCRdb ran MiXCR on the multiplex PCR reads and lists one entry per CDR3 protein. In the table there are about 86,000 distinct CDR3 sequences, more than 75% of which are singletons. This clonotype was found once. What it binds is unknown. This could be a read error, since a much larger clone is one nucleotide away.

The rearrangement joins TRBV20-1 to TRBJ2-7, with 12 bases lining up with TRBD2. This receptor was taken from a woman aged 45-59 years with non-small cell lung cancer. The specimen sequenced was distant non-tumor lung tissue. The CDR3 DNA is TGCAGTGCTAGCGAGCTAGCGGGAGGGACAGCCTACGAGCAGTACTTC. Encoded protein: CSASELAGGTAYEQYF.